The clone carrying this T cell receptor (beta chain) has a handful of counts. Its antigen is still unknown. This entry belongs to a study of cytomegalovirus exposure and HLA in healthy donors. The overall study: Most donors, less than 85% of a few hundred genotyped, fell in the Caucasian-associated ancestry cluster. General observations from the study: Rare TCR sequences dominated, though some public TCRs recurred in many donors. Most CMV-associated TCR beta chains were later found to appear HLA-restricted.

The CDR3 extends over 14 amino acids. CDR1 and CDR2 from the germline V gene are MNHNS and SASEGT. The PCR ran on 60 Vbeta and 13 Jbeta primers. Sequencing was performed with immunoSEQ multiplex PCR; in TCRdb, only in-frame clones are kept and a portion is missing. The table has under 100,000 clones, about 9.4% seen once; the top ten hold roughly a quarter. The sequenced sample was PBMCs. This TCR derives from a man between 60 and 75 years old in good health and CMV-seropositive. The V gene is TRBV6-1, the J gene TRBJ2-1; D possibly corresponds to TRBD1 (5 bases). CDR3 region: CAGSREGPYNEQFF. The CDR3 region has the DNA TGTGCGGGGTCCAGGGAAGGACCCTACAATGAGCAGTTCTTC.